The TCR beta chain under discussion was sequenced for a study of shared clonotypes between healthy human individuals. About the research overall: Those who served as donors were a couple of women and a few men between the ages of 18 and 49.

Here immunoSEQ multiplex PCR was the method, and the copy in TCRdb shows in-frame clones only, minus some. In the table there are hundreds of thousands of clones, around three quarters of which are singletons. Trimming cost V 4 bases and J 2 bases, with 9 bases left between them. Germline V CDR1 and CDR2: SQVTM, ANQGSEA. The CDR3 runs 12 residues. The receptor comes from a woman aged 40 to 50 in good health. Some clones in this sample may be carry-over from other donors' samples. The sequenced sample was PBMCs. The rearrangement uses TRBV29-1 and TRBJ2-7, with D tentatively TRBD2 (6 bases). DNA for the CDR3: TGCAGCGTTGGATGGGAGGCCTACGAGCAGTACTTC. Residues: CSVGWEAYEQYF.